This record covers a single T cell receptor beta chain. What it recognizes is unknown. Sequencing of DNA taken from cultured CD4+ T cells relied on the Oncomine TCR Beta short-read assay. TCRdb re-derived calls from the PCR reads in MiXCR, one entry per CDR3 protein. The sample shows about 9,100 distinct CDR3 sequences, about 67% of them seen only once. This sample is drawn from a study of vaccination and CD4 T cells after COVID-19. Study in general: The convalescents included six males and four females, and among them two were Hispanic while seven were Caucasian. Overlapping peptides covering the spike proteins of SARS-CoV-2, HCoV-NL63, HCoV-OC43 and HCoV-229E were added to stimulate cells.

Treatment in this sample: approximately 11-day PBMC culture with coronavirus spike peptide pools or control peptides (ViraFEST assay). Negative selection separated CD4+ T cells from approximately 11-day cultures. Germline loops: CDR1 SGHTA, CDR2 FQGNSA. This CDR3 has 14 residues. The study, taken as a whole, reports: Convalescent patients had 304 of 307 vaccine-specific clones showing spike mono-reactivity.

This TCR was recovered from a human donor who had recovered from COVID-19. The material sequenced was CD4+ T cells from blood, cultured in vitro. The chain has TRBV7-2 and TRBJ2-7; 8 nucleotides agree with TRBD2. The assigned J gene may be wrong: the sequence end matches TRBJ2-5 better. The CDR3 DNA sequence: TGTGCCAGCAGCTCGACTAGCGTCCAAGAGACCCAGTACTTC. Translating gives CASSSTSVQETQYF.